The source of this T cell receptor beta chain is a study of blood T cell repertoires in COVID-19. Per the original methods: For nucleated cells, counts were estimated from reference gene primer amplification. Libraries were prepared by immunoSEQ multiplex PCR; TCRdb keeps only in-frame clonotypes and omits some of them. D and trimming come from the DNA, and the V and J calls and clone size come from that table. The table shows fewer than 250,000 clones, with more than 65% occurring only once. The CDR3 has 15 residues. The germline V gene encodes CDR1 LNHDA and CDR2 SQIVND (reference sequence). With 4 bases removed from V and 0 bases from J, the gap between germline ends came to 10 bases.

This sequence originates from a woman aged 50 to 65 with acute COVID-19. This chain uses TRBV19 with TRBJ1-3; no firm D call. Sample: PBMCs or T cells enriched from blood (not recorded which). CDR3 nucleotide sequence: TGTGCCAGTAGTAGCGGGCTTTACTCTGGAAACACCATATATTTT. This translates into CASSSGLYSGNTIYF.